The following is a T cell receptor (beta chain) sequence with its context. In its sample, this clonotype was seen many times. It has no known antigen specificity. Compared with germline, one end of the junction differs, possibly owing to a read error. Library preparation was by 5' RACE. TCRdb names Illumina HiSeq 2500 as the instrument used. A second roughly 6 to 12 cycle PCR used a sample-barcoded 5' primer and a J-beta primer mix. Each TCR beta cDNA molecule received a unique molecular identifier from a template-switch 5' adaptor carrying 12 random nucleotides. At least 3 million CDR3-containing paired-end reads were obtained from each sample. The Mint cDNA synthesis kit, primed by a TRBC-specific oligonucleotide, was used to synthesize first-strand cDNA from all RNA. All cDNA was treated with uracil-DNA glycosylase and then went through a first 18-cycle PCR with the universal primers M1SS and BC2_uni_R. The authors processed their data as follows. Normalization of each sample was performed by random selection of 1 million high-quality reads, each carrying a distinct molecular identifier. Instead of being binned into consensus sequences, reads that shared molecular identifiers were thrown out. CDR3 identification, clonotype clustering and error correction used MiTCR with a Q25 quality threshold and the strictest error-elimination algorithm. Lower-bound total TCR beta diversity was estimated with a nonparametric unseen species model using Euler transformation. TCRdb reran the public reads through fastp at Q25 and MiXCR, keeping productive beta chains. Rows matching on CDR3 protein sequence are summarized as one entry with the most common DNA and genes. The V and J calls here are based on TCRdb, not the publication. Counted in this sample were 850,000 to 950,000 distinct CDR3 sequences; more than 25% of them appeared once. The ten largest clones take up about 18% of the sample.

This sample stems from a study of blood T cells in healthy people across ages (dated by TCRdb to 2015 to 2017). For context, the study as a whole: In model experiments, roughly one uniquely barcoded TCR beta cDNA molecule per two T cells was captured by template switching. To track age-related changes in TCR beta repertoire diversity, the study relied on deep sequencing normalized with unique cDNA molecular identifiers. Four age groups were formed from the donors: young (average approximately 15 years), middle-aged (approximately 41), aged (roughly 59) and long-lived (82). Donors of different ages were randomly distributed across sequencing lanes to avoid experimental bias. Using the same blood draw, the study looked at two additional independent replicas of 1 million unique cDNA reads for two donors, one aged 18 to 30 and the other aged 80 or older. Here is what the overall study found, with its caveats: Donor CMV infection status was unknown, potentially confounding age-related changes in expanded clonotypes. Compared with the aged group, more naive CD4+ T cells, fewer expanded clones and increased TCR diversity were shown by the long-lived group, suggesting age selection. Observed TCR beta diversity per million T cells fell roughly linearly with age, and a significant reduction was already apparent by age approximately 40. There was a strong correlation between observed TCR beta diversity and the percentage of naive T cells measured by flow cytometry. Estimates of total diversity based on one million sequenced T cells were considered lower bounds and underestimates. Since profiling was done on bulk unsorted PBMCs, naive and antigen-experienced compartments could not be conclusively compared.

Donors were a few dozen systemically healthy Caucasian individuals from Russia aged about 6 to 100 years. Ten milliliters of peripheral blood were drawn from each donor into EDTA-treated Vacutainer tubes. Ficoll-Paque density-gradient centrifugation was used to isolate PBMCs, with at least 6.5 million obtained per sample. Trizol reagent was used to extract total RNA from PBMCs, with at least 5.5 micrograms per sample. For every donor, flow cytometry on a PBMC aliquot measured the percentage of naive CD45RAhigh/CD27high T cells. The CDR3 spans 11 residues, from the cysteine through the phenylalanine. The sequence is cut down to CDR3 DNA, 33 bases in frame from base 1. In the germline V gene, CDR1 corresponds to SGHRS and CDR2 to YFSETQ.

The V and J segments used are TRBV5-1 and TRBJ2-7; the D gene is perhaps TRBD1 or TRBD2, as each covers 5 bases. This clonotype was sampled from an elderly woman in good health. The specimen was blood. The DNA sequence is TGTGCCAGCAGCTTAGAGGGGGAGCAGTACTTC. This translates into CASSLEGEQYF. With the rest looked up from the reference TRBV5-1 and TRBJ2-7 genes rather than sequenced, the full variable domain is KAGVTQTPRYLIKTRGQQVTLSCSPISGHRSVSWYQQTPGQGLQFLFEYFSETQRNKGNFPGRFSGRQFSNSRSEMNVSTLELGDSALYLCASSLEGEQYFGPGTRLTVT.